This T cell receptor beta chain originates from a study of cytomegalovirus exposure and HLA in healthy donors. Study results and caveats: High sensitivity and specificity were reportedly achieved when the classifier diagnosed cytomegalovirus status. The authors later linked a missense DCLRE1C variant to TCR beta V- and J-gene trimming.

The PCR had 60 Vbeta and 13 Jbeta primers. Measured with immunoSEQ multiplex PCR; TCRdb has only the in-frame clones, and not every one. This sample has about 150,000 clones; around three quarters occur once, and the top ten carry roughly 1.6%. The germline V gene has CDR1 MNHNS and CDR2 SASEGT. V shed 1 base and J shed 6 bases, with 12 bases lying between them. The CDR3 covers 15 residues. Details on this clone: Its antigen is not known.

This sequence was found in a woman in her 40s in good health and CMV-seronegative. Sequencing was carried out using PBMCs. The genes are TRBV6-1 and TRBJ1-4, with D perhaps matching TRBD1 (6 bases). Here the CDR3 reads CASSEGGGAYEKLFF. The CDR3 bases are TGTGCCAGCAGTGAAGGAGGGGGGGCCTATGAAAAACTGTTTTTT.